A single sample is the source of the 22 T cell receptor beta chains below, sequenced in a study of OX40 agonist ivuxolimab in advanced cancers. Measured with immunoSEQ multiplex PCR; TCRdb has only the in-frame clones, and not every one. Of about 76,000 clones in the sample, roughly nine tenths were seen once. Sequences were derived from CD4+ or CD8+ T cells sorted from blood, sampled in a trial of the OX40 agonist ivuxolimab. Receptors were obtained from an adult with an advanced solid tumor such as melanoma, head and neck, liver or kidney cancer.

This chain joins TRBV19 and TRBJ1-2; D is unclear. Germline values: CDR1 LNHDA, CDR2 SQIVND (reference sequence). The CDR3 has 15 amino acids. V lost 4 bases and J 4 bases, leaving 16 bases between the germline ends. The CDR3 coding sequence is TGTGCCAGTAGTAGTCGCGAGTCGGGGTTCTATGGCTACACCTTC. Residues: CASSSRESGFYGYTF.

V is TRBV21-1 and J is TRBJ2-2. TRBV21-1 corresponds to a pseudogene. The CDR3 is made up of 15 amino acids. The CDR3 sequence is CASSTLAGRAGELFF. CDR3 DNA: TGTGCCAGCAGCACGCTGGCAGGGAGAGCCGGGGAGCTGTTTTTT.

The chain has TRBV19 and TRBJ2-5, with D tentatively TRBD1 (7 bases). V lost 5 bases, J lost 4 bases, and 17 bases lay in between. Germline V gives CDR1 LNHDA, CDR2 SQIVND (reference sequence). This CDR3 contains 15 residues. In DNA, the CDR3 is TGTGCCAGTAGTCCCACCCGACAGGGAGGAGAGACCCAGTACTTC. Protein product: CASSPTRQGGETQYF.

The chain employs TRBV15 and TRBJ1-1; unclear D gene. Trimming took 3 bases from V and 4 from J, leaving 15 bases between them. The germline CDR1 and CDR2 sequences are LNHNV and YYDKDF (reference sequence). This CDR3 region has 15 residues. The CDR3 protein is CATSRSISGGTEAFF. The CDR3 nucleotides read TGTGCCACCAGCAGGTCAATTTCTGGTGGCACTGAAGCTTTCTTT.

The J gene is TRBJ1-3, the V gene TRBV10-3, with a weak D call TRBD1 (6 bases). The CDR3 contains 15 residues. Germline V lookup: CDR1 ENHRY, CDR2 SYGVKD. Trimming removed 6 bases at V and 1 base at J, with 13 bases between. The CDR3 DNA follows: TGTGCCATCAGGGGGGCCGCGGGATCTGGAAACACCATATATTTT. This codes for CAIRGAAGSGNTIYF.

J is TRBJ2-2 and V is TRBV11-3; the match to TRBD2 covers 8 bases. V gave up 5 bases and J gave up 6 bases; unmatched junction bases: 8. Germline V gives CDR1 SGHNT, CDR2 YENEEA. The CDR3 is 15 residues long. The chain's CDR3 is CASSPDGGEAGELFF. CDR3 in DNA: TGTGCCAGCAGCCCCGACGGGGGGGAGGCCGGGGAGCTGTTTTTT. The full variable domain, rest sourced from reference TRBV11-3 and TRBJ2-2, is EAGVVQSPRYKIIEKKQPVAFWCNPISGHNTLYWYLQNLGQGPELLIRYENEEAVDDSQLPKDRFSAERLKGVDSTLKIQPAELGDSAVYLCASSPDGGEAGELFFGEGSRLTVL.

The rearrangement links TRBV6-6 to TRBJ2-7; a weak D match, TRBD2 (7 bases). Germline V gives CDR1 MNHNY, CDR2 SVGAGI (reference sequence). V gave up 2 bases and J gave up 7 bases, with 15 bases separating them. The CDR3 loop spans 14 amino acids. The CDR3 sequence: CASSYDRGAGEQYV. CDR3 DNA sequence: TGTGCCAGCAGTTACGATCGGGGGGCGGGAGAGCAGTACGTC.

The J gene is TRBJ1-2, the V gene TRBV28; 10 bases map to TRBD1. Germline V gives CDR1 MDHEN, CDR2 SYDVKM. The CDR3 is 14 residues long. V shed 2 bases, J shed 8 bases, and the junction held 5 bases outside the gene matches. Here the CDR3 DNA reads TGTGCCAGCAGTTTAGGGACAGGGGTCGGGGGCTACACCTTC. This translates into CASSLGTGVGGYTF.

The chain has TRBV9 and TRBJ2-1; 7 nucleotides line up with TRBD1. The V and J ends lost 3 bases and 13 bases, in that order; junction bases with no gene match: 10. Germline V CDR1 and CDR2: SGDLS, YYNGEE. The CDR3 has 13 amino acids. The DNA of the CDR3 is TGTGCCAGCAGCGGCCCCCCCGGGACAGATCAGTTCTTC. Translation: CASSGPPGTDQFF.

V usage is TRBV9 and J usage is TRBJ2-1; 10 bases match TRBD1. CDR3 length equals 15 residues. Germline CDR1 SGDLS, CDR2 YYNGEE. With V trimmed by 5 bases and J by 8 bases, 10 bases remained unmatched. CDR3 in amino acids: CASSFFGQGVYEQFF. CDR3 DNA sequence: TGTGCCAGCAGTTTTTTTGGACAGGGGGTCTATGAGCAGTTCTTC. Full variable domain (remainder filled in from reference TRBV9 and TRBJ2-1): DSGVTQTPKHLITATGQRVTLRCSPRSGDLSVYWYQQSLDQGLQFLIQYYNGEERAKGNILERFSAQQFPDLHSELNLSSLELGDSALYFCASSFFGQGVYEQFFGPGTRLTVL.

This clone came up once. The junction departs from the called germline gene at one end, perhaps through a read error. The gene calls are TRBV5-1 and TRBJ2-7; D is perhaps TRBD1 or TRBD2 (5 bases each). From germline, CDR1 is SGHRS and CDR2 YFSETQ. This CDR3 has 15 residues. The CDR3 is CASSPAPGRPYEQYF. As DNA, the CDR3 is TGTGCCAGCAGCCCAGCACCGGGACGGCCCTACGAGCAGTACTTC.

This clone was seen once. V and J are TRBV28 and TRBJ1-5; tentatively, D is TRBD1 (6 bases). Trimming pared 3 bases from V and 0 bases from J, leaving 18 bases between. The CDR3 is made up of 18 amino acids. Per the germline V gene, CDR1 is MDHEN and CDR2 is SYDVKM. Here the CDR3 DNA reads TGTGCCAGCAGTTTGTCCACAGGGAGAAGATATAGCAATCAGCCCCAGCATTTT. It specifies CASSLSTGRRYSNQPQHF.

This clone was seen just once. It is unclear where the CDR3 begins or ends on the DNA, so no DNA is shown, and the CDR3 is as TCRdb lists it. V gene TRBV28 combines with J gene TRBJ2-1; the table's D call of TRBD2 was not tested on the DNA. The germline V gene has CDR1 MDHEN and CDR2 SYDVKM. The CDR3 region is 17 residues in length, termini included. The CDR3 protein is CASSLFWRAGGRNEQFF.

The V gene is TRBV30, the J gene TRBJ2-1; tentative D call: TRBD1 (6 bases). This CDR3 spans 13 amino acids. The V end was cut by 7 bases, the J end by 9 bases, with 19 bases between. CDR1 and CDR2 from the germline V gene are GTSNPN and SVGIG (reference sequence). The CDR3 sequence is CASTSHRVGEQFF. The DNA for the CDR3 is TGTGCCTCGACCAGCCACAGGGTCGGTGAGCAGTTCTTC.

V and J are TRBV5-1 and TRBJ2-2; 11 nucleotides agree with TRBD2. There are 17 residues in the CDR3. After removal of 4 bases from V and 5 bases from J, the junction contained 10 bases not matched to a gene. Germline V gene data show CDR1 as SGHRS and CDR2 as YFSETQ. DNA of the CDR3: TGCGCCAGCAGCCCCCCTACTAGCGGGAGTTTTACCGGGGAGCTGTTTTTT. It is translated as CASSPPTSGSFTGELFF.

The chain employs TRBV11-2 and TRBJ2-7, with D perhaps being TRBD1 or TRBD2 (6 bases each). This CDR3 is built from 14 residues. Germline assignment: CDR1 SGHAT and CDR2 FQNNGV. V lost 5 bases to trimming and J lost 6 bases, with 17 bases between them. Written as DNA, the CDR3 is TGTGCCAGCAGCCCCTTGGGGGGCTGGATCGAGCAGTACGTC. This encodes CASSPLGGWIEQYV.

J is TRBJ2-2 and V is TRBV2; 10 bases line up with TRBD1. Losses at the gene ends were 6 bases for V and 7 bases for J; bases not matched to a gene: 5. The CDR3 has 14 amino acids. Germline-derived CDR1 and CDR2 are SNHLY and FYNNEI. DNA of the CDR3: TGTGCCAGCAGACTGACAGGGGGCTTCGGGGAGCTGTTTTTT. Amino acids: CASRLTGGFGELFF.

The rearrangement links TRBV13 to TRBJ2-5; D is perhaps TRBD1 (5 bases). This CDR3 contains 13 residues. From germline, CDR1 is PRHDT and CDR2 FYEKMQ (reference sequence). Trimming cost V 8 bases and J 1 base, with 11 bases left between them. The DNA of the CDR3 is TGTGCCAGCGCGCAGGGCCTCCAAGAGACCCAGTACTTC. This translates into CASAQGLQETQYF. The full variable domain, with the rest looked up from reference TRBV13 and TRBJ2-5, is AAGVIQSPRHLIKEKRETATLKCYPIPRHDTVYWYQQGPGQDPQFLISFYEKMQSDKGSIPDRFSAQQFSDYHSELNMSSLELGDSALYFCASAQGLQETQYFGPGTRLLVL.

This chain uses TRBV10-3 with TRBJ1-5; no clear D. V lost 0 bases to trimming and J lost 4 bases, with 16 bases between them. Per germline, CDR1 ENHRY and CDR2 SYGVKD. The CDR3 covers 17 residues. The CDR3 sequence: CAISESRGSELNQPQHF. The DNA for the CDR3 is TGTGCCATCAGTGAGTCTAGAGGGTCGGAACTTAATCAGCCCCAGCATTTT.

The J gene is TRBJ1-1, the V gene TRBV28, with D unresolved. The CDR3 is made up of 13 amino acids. Germline-derived CDR1 and CDR2 are MDHEN and SYDVKM. V was shortened by 3 bases and J by 11 bases, with 16 bases between the two germline ends. The CDR3 sequence is CASSFRQADVAFF. In DNA form, the CDR3 reads TGTGCCAGCAGTTTTAGGCAGGCAGACGTGGCTTTCTTT.

The chain has TRBV10-2 and TRBJ2-1; 12 nucleotides align to TRBD2. This CDR3 has 16 residues. The ends lost 7 bases at V and 7 bases at J; junction bases unmatched: 11. CDR1 is WSHSY and CDR2 is SAAADI in the germline V gene. The CDR3 bases are TGCGCCAGCACCAGGACTAGCGGGATTACGGTGAATGAGCAGTTCTTC. Protein sequence: CASTRTSGITVNEQFF.

This chain joins TRBV5-4 and TRBJ2-7; D not resolved. V was pared by 2 bases and J by 0 bases, with 6 bases between. This CDR3 is 13 amino acids long. Germline V CDR1 and CDR2: SGHNT, YYREEE (reference sequence). In nucleotides, the CDR3 is TGTGCCAGCAGCTTCAGGCGCTCCTACGAGCAGTACTTC. It specifies CASSFRRSYEQYF.